These 11 T cell receptor beta chains were sequenced from one sample in a study of T cell responses to AZD1222 COVID-19 vaccine (dated by TCRdb to the early 2020s). Receptor libraries were prepared by the immunoSEQ multiplex PCR assay. TCRdb re-hosts the immuneACCESS table, in-frame sequences only. Its copies lack some clones; in the studies checked, an unresolved V gene accounts for under half of them, and the cause for the rest is not known. The sample table shows about 160,000 clones, and roughly 90% are seen once. Approximately 3.5% of the sample comes from the top ten. The time point label here, explained by the study, means: about 28 days (+/-7) after the second vaccine dose. Material: peripheral blood, obtained 28 days after the second AZD1222 dose. These receptor sequences come from an adult who received the AZD1222 COVID-19 vaccine.

The V call is TRBV24-1, the J call TRBJ2-1, with no clear D. Germline CDR1 is KGHDR and CDR2 is SFDVKD. The CDR3 runs to 14 residues. V lost 4 bases to trimming and J lost 0 bases, with 6 bases between them. CDR3 sequence: CATSESYSYNEQFF. The CDR3 DNA sequence: TGTGCCACCAGTGAGTCGTACTCCTACAATGAGCAGTTCTTC.

The chain recombines TRBV5-1 with TRBJ1-2, with D unclear. The V end was cut by 4 bases, the J end by 8 bases, with 18 bases between. CDR3 size: 14 residues. Per germline, CDR1 SGHRS and CDR2 YFSETQ. CDR3 DNA sequence: TGCGCCAGCAGCCCGACCGAGGCCGTGGTGGGCTACACCTTC. It codes for CASSPTEAVVGYTF.

This rearrangement joins TRBV5-1 to TRBJ1-5, with 9 bases matching TRBD1. V trimming: 4 bases; J trimming: 7 bases; junction bases outside the gene matches: 12. The CDR3 totals 16 residues. Germline V gene data show CDR1 as SGHRS and CDR2 as YFSETQ. The CDR3 DNA reads TGCGCCAGCAGCGAAACGTACAGGGGGCTGGGCCAGCCCCAGCATTTT. Its translation: CASSETYRGLGQPQHF.

The chain combines TRBV7-2 with TRBJ2-2, with D possibly TRBD2 on 5 matching bases. CDR1 SGHTA and CDR2 FQGNSA come from the germline V gene. Trimming stripped 7 bases from V and 6 bases from J, with 15 bases between. CDR3 length: 14 residues. CDR3 sequence: CASNIFGGPGELFF. The CDR3 bases are TGTGCCAGCAACATCTTCGGAGGACCCGGGGAGCTGTTTTTT. Full variable domain (rest looked up from reference TRBV7-2 and TRBJ2-2): GAGVSQSPSNKVTEKGKDVELRCDPISGHTALYWYRQSLGQGLEFLIYFQGNSAPDKSGLPSDRFSAERTGGSVSTLTIQRTQQEDSAVYLCASNIFGGPGELFFGEGSRLTVL.

This chain connects TRBV5-1 to TRBJ1-2, with D possibly matching TRBD1 (5 bases). Germline CDR1 and CDR2: SGHRS and YFSETQ. The V end was cut by 1 base, the J end by 3 bases, with 10 bases between. The CDR3 consists of 14 residues. CDR3 sequence: CASSLTGDDYGYTF. The DNA for the CDR3 is TGCGCCAGCAGCTTGACAGGCGATGACTATGGCTACACCTTC.

This chain joins TRBV6-1 and TRBJ2-7, with a possible D match to TRBD1 (6 bases). The CDR3 spans 14 residues. The V end lost 1 base, the J end lost 4 bases, and 11 bases lay between the germline ends. Germline-derived CDR1 and CDR2 are MNHNS and SASEGT. CDR3 residues: CASSEVTGQYEQYF. The CDR3 DNA reads TGTGCCAGCAGTGAAGTCACAGGGCAGTACGAGCAGTACTTC.

This chain's CDR3 is CASSPNTEAFF. The CDR3 DNA reads TGTGCCAGCAGCCCAAACACTGAAGCTTTCTTT. The rearrangement uses TRBV5-8 and TRBJ1-1; no definite D call. Germline values: CDR1 SGHTS, CDR2 YDEGEE. With 4 bases removed from V and 2 bases from J, the gap between germline ends came to 3 bases. This CDR3 comprises 11 residues.

The chain carries TRBV4-1 and TRBJ1-2; D not certain. This CDR3 is built from 13 residues. The ends were cut back, 5 bases at V and 12 bases at J, with 19 bases in the middle. The germline CDR1 and CDR2 sequences are MGHRA and YSYEKL. CDR3 nucleotide sequence: TGCGCCAGCAGCTCCGGAACAGCAAAGCAGCACACCTTC. Protein: CASSSGTAKQHTF.

The table lists this clone with a few counts. The chain links TRBV6-2 or TRBV6-3 to TRBJ2-1; possibly TRBD1 or TRBD2 for D (5 bases each). CDR1 is MNHEY, CDR2 SVGEGT, per germline. The CDR3 runs 11 residues. Deletions cut 4 bases from V and 13 bases from J, with 11 bases between. DNA of the CDR3: TGTGCCAGCAGTTCCATGAGGGGCCAGTTCTTC. Protein: CASSSMRGQFF.

The chain carries TRBV6-5 and TRBJ2-7, with 7 bases matching TRBD1. This CDR3 has 12 residues. V was pared by 6 bases and J by 6 bases, with 5 bases of the junction left unmatched. The germline gives CDR1 MNHEY, CDR2 SVGAGI. The CDR3: CASRFPGGEQYF. Written as DNA, the CDR3 is TGTGCCAGCAGGTTCCCAGGGGGCGAGCAGTACTTC.

This clone was observed once. V usage is TRBV10-3 and J usage is TRBJ2-7; the D call may be TRBD1 or TRBD2 (5 bases each). The V gene's germline CDR1 is ENHRY and CDR2 SYGVKD. CDR3 size: 14 residues. The V end lost 6 bases, the J end lost 2 bases, and 14 bases lay between the germline ends. CDR3 sequence: CAISIRDVAYEQYF. CDR3 sequence (DNA): TGTGCCATCAGCATCCGGGACGTAGCCTACGAGCAGTACTTC.